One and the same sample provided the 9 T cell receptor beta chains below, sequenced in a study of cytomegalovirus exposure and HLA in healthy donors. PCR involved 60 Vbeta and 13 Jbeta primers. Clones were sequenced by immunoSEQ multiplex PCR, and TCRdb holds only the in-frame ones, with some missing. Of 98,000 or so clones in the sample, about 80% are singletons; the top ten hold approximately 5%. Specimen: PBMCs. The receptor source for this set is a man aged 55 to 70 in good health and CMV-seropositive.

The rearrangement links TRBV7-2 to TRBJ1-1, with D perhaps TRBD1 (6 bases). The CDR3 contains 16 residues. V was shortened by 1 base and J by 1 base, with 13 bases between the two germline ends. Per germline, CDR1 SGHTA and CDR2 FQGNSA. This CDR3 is CASSLGGGRRNTEAFF. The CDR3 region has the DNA TGTGCCAGCAGCTTAGGGGGGGGCAGGAGGAACACTGAAGCTTTCTTT.

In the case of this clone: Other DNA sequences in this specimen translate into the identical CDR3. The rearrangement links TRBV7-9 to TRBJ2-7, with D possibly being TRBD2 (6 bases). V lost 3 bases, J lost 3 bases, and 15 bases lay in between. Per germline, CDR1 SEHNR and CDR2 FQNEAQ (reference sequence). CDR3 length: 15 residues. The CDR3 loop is CASSLARGLSYEQYF. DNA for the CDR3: TGTGCCAGCAGCTTGGCGCGGGGACTTAGCTACGAGCAGTACTTC.

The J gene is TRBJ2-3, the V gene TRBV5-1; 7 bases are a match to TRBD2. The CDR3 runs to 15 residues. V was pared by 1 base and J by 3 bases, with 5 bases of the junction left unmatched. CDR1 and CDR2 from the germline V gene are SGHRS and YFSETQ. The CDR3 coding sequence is TGCGCCAGCAGCTTGAGCACCGGGGGGACAGATACGCAGTATTTT. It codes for CASSLSTGGTDTQYF.

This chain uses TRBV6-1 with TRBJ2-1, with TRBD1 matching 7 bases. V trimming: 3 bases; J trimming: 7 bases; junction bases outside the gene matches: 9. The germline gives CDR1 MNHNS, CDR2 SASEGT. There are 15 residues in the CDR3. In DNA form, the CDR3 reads TGTGCCAGCAGTGAGGACGACAGGGCTTTTAATGAGCAGTTCTTC. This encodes CASSEDDRAFNEQFF.

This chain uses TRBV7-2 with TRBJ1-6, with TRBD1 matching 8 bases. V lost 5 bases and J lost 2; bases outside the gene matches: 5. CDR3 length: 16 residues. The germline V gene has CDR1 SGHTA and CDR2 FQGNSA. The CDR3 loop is CASSPPGQAYNSPLHF. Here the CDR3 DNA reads TGTGCCAGCAGCCCCCCGGGACAGGCCTATAATTCACCCCTCCACTTT.

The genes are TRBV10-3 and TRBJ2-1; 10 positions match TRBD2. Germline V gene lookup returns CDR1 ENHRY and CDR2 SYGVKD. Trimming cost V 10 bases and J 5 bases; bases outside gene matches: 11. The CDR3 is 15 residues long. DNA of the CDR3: TGTGCCACCCGCCGAATAGCGGGGGGCCACAATGAGCAGTTCTTC. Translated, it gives CATRRIAGGHNEQFF.

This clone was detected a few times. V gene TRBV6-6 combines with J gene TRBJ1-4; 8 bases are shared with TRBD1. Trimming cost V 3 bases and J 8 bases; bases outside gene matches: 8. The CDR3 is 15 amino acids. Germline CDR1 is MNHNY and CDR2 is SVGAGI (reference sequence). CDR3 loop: CASSYLGQGREKLFF. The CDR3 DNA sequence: TGTGCCAGCAGTTATCTCGGACAGGGTCGGGAAAAACTGTTTTTT.

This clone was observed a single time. CDR3: CASSLEQISRGYTF. CDR3 in DNA: TGTGCCAGCAGCTTGGAACAGATAAGTAGGGGCTACACCTTC. The V call is TRBV5-5, the J call TRBJ1-2; no clear D. Deletions cut 0 bases from V and 8 bases from J, with 14 bases between. The CDR3 consists of 14 residues. Germline lookup yields CDR1 SGHKS and CDR2 YYEKEE (reference sequence).

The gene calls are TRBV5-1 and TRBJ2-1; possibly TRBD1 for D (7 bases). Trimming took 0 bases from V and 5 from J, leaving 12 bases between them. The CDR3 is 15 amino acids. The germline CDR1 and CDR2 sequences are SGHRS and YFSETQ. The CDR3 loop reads CASSLGLGGHNEQFF. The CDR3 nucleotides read TGCGCCAGCAGCTTGGGACTAGGGGGCCACAATGAGCAGTTCTTC.